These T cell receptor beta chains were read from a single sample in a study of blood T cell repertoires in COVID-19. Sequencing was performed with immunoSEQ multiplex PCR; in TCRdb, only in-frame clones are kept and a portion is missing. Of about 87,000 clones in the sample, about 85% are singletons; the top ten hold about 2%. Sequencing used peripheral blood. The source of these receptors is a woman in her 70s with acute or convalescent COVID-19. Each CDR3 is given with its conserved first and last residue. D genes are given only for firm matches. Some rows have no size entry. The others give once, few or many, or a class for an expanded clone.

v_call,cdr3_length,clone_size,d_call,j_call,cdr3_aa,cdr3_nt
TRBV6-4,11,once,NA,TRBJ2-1,CASSDRGEQFF,TGTGCCAGCAGTGACCGGGGAGAGCAGTTCTTC
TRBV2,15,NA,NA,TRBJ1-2,CASSGPGSTNYGYTF,TGTGCCAGCAGTGGGCCGGGGAGTACCAATTATGGCTACACCTTC
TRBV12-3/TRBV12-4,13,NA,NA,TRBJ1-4,CASSLVQNEKLFF,TGTGCCAGCAGTTTGGTACAGAATGAAAAACTGTTTTTT
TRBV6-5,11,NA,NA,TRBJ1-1,CASSRSSEAFF,TGTGCCAGCAGTAGGAGTTCTGAAGCTTTCTTT
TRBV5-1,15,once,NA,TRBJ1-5,CASSLDGSWNQPQHF,TGCGCCAGCAGCTTGGATGGTAGTTGGAATCAGCCCCAGCATTTT
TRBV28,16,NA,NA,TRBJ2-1,CASSSPQEAGHGEQFF,TGTGCCAGCAGTTCTCCACAGGAGGCGGGGCACGGTGAGCAGTTCTTC
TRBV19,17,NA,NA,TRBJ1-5,CASSTPPGRADNQPQHF,TGTGCCAGTAGTACACCACCCGGCAGGGCCGATAATCAGCCCCAGCATTTT
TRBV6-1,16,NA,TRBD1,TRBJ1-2,CASSEEDRGSNYGYTF,TGTGCCAGCAGTGAAGAAGACAGGGGGAGTAACTATGGCTACACCTTC
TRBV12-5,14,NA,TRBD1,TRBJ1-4,CASGQDRVNEKLFF,TGTGCTAGTGGTCAGGACAGGGTTAATGAAAAACTGTTTTTT
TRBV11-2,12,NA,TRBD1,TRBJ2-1,CASSPDRVEQFF,TGTGCCAGCAGCCCAGACAGGGTTGAGCAGTTCTTC
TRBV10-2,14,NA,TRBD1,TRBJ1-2,CASSESNRGDGYTF,TGCGCCAGCAGTGAGTCGAACAGGGGGGATGGCTACACCTTC
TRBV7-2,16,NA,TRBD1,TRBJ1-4,CASSFRGGQGDEKLFF,TGTGCCAGCAGCTTCCGCGGCGGACAGGGGGATGAAAAACTGTTTTTT
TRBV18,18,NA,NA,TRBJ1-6,CASSRSGTTVYYNSPLHF,TGTGCCAGCTCAAGGTCCGGGACTACCGTCTACTATAATTCACCCCTCCACTTT
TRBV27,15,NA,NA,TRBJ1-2,CASSQDTRVWRDYTF,TGTGCCAGCAGTCAGGACACTCGGGTTTGGCGAGACTACACCTTC
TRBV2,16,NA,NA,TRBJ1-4,CASSEEEQRANEKLFF,TGTGCCAGCAGTGAAGAGGAACAGAGGGCTAATGAAAAACTGTTTTTT
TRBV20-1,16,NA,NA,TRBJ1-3,CSASKGRGRSGNTIYF,TGCAGTGCTAGTAAGGGGAGGGGGAGGTCTGGAAACACCATATATTTT
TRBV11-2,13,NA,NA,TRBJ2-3,CASSLDLRDTQYF,TGTGCCAGCAGCTTAGATCTGAGAGATACGCAGTATTTT
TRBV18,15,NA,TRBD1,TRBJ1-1,CASSQMTGSGTEAFF,TGTGCCAGCTCACAGATGACAGGGAGCGGCACTGAAGCTTTCTTT
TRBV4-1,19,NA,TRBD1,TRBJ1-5,CASSQDPEQGQGRNQPQHF,TGCGCCAGCAGCCAAGATCCCGAACAAGGACAGGGAAGGAATCAGCCCCAGCATTTT
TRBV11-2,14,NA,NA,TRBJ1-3,CASRPPTEINTIYF,TGTGCCAGCAGACCCCCGACAGAAATAAACACCATATATTTT
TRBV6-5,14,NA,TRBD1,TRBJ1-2,CASSQQGTPYGYTF,TGTGCCAGCAGTCAACAGGGGACCCCCTATGGCTACACCTTC
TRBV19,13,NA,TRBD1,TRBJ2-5,CASRTGGLETQYF,TGTGCCAGTAGGACAGGGGGGCTAGAGACCCAGTACTTC
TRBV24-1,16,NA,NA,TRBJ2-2,CATSPTVPEVTGELFF,TGTGCCACCAGTCCGACAGTCCCCGAAGTTACCGGGGAGCTGTTTTTT
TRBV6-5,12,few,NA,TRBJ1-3,CASSTTGKAIYF,TGTGCCAGCAGCACCACAGGGAAAGCCATATATTTT
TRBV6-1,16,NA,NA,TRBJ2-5,CASSEMKNGGGGTQYF,TGTGCCAGCAGTGAAATGAAGAACGGGGGAGGCGGGACCCAGTACTTC
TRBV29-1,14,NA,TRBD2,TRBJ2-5,CSASGRGAQETQYF,TGCAGCGCCAGCGGGCGGGGGGCCCAAGAGACCCAGTACTTC
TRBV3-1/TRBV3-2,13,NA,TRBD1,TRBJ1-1,CASSPIGGQKAFF,TGTGCCAGCAGCCCCATCGGGGGACAGAAAGCTTTCTTT
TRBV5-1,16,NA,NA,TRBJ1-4,CASSLTRPGANEKLFF,TGCGCCAGCAGCTTAACTAGACCGGGGGCTAATGAAAAACTGTTTTTT
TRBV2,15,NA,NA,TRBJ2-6,CASSDGFSGANVLTF,TGTGCCAGCAGTGACGGGTTTTCTGGGGCCAACGTCCTGACTTTC
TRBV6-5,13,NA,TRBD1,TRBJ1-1,CASTEKGQSEAFF,TGTGCCAGCACCGAGAAGGGACAGTCTGAAGCTTTCTTT
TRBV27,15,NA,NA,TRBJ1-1,CASSPQTGDNTEAFF,TGTGCCAGCAGTCCCCAAACAGGTGATAACACTGAAGCTTTCTTT
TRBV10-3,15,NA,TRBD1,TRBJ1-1,CAISRDREADTEAFF,TGTGCCATCAGCAGGGACAGGGAAGCCGACACTGAAGCTTTCTTT
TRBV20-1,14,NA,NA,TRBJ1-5,CSASRPGLDQPQHF,TGCAGTGCTAGTAGGCCAGGGCTTGATCAGCCCCAGCATTTT
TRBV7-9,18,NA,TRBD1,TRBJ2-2,CASSTGTGIYENTGELFF,TGTGCCAGCAGCACCGGGACAGGGATCTATGAGAACACCGGGGAGCTGTTTTTT
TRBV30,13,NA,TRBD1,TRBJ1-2,CAWSGGTGDGYTF,TGTGCCTGGAGTGGGGGGACAGGGGATGGCTACACCTTC